This T cell receptor beta chain is from a study of cytomegalovirus exposure and HLA in healthy donors. Findings of the study overall: In the 120 validation repertoires, around 95% of cluster scores exceeded 0, per a later analysis.

Germline CDR1 LNHDA, CDR2 SQIVND (reference sequence). The CDR3 has 15 residues. Trimming pared 5 bases from V and 7 bases from J, leaving 15 bases between. With regard to this clone: Its antigen is not known.

The repertoire was sequenced with immunoSEQ multiplex PCR; TCRdb's copy has only in-frame clones and lacks some. The data show 100,000 to 150,000 clones, roughly nine tenths seen once. This chain joins TRBV19 and TRBJ1-6, with a weak D call TRBD1 (5 bases). The specimen sequenced was PBMCs. The TCR comes from a woman under 30 in good health and CMV-seronegative. The CDR3 loop reads CASSPRQSENSPLHF. Here the CDR3 DNA reads TGTGCCAGTAGTCCGAGACAGTCCGAAAATTCACCCCTCCACTTT.